The 11 T cell receptor beta chains presented below share a single source sample, sequenced in a study of beta chain features in type 1 diabetes. Regarding the study as a whole: Type 1 diabetes patients had moderately but significantly shorter TCRB CDR3s in all four CD4+ subsets.

No antigen has been identified for these receptors. Expressed TCRB transcripts were sequenced after all isolated RNA was converted to cDNA. Assay used: immunoSEQ multiplex PCR; TCRdb lists only in-frame clones, some missing. The sample holds about 190,000 clones, 7% to 9% seen once. Sample: central memory CD4+ T cells from blood. The source of these receptors is a man aged 18 to 29 with type 1 diabetes.

The chain links TRBV2 to TRBJ1-2; 7 bases align to TRBD1. This CDR3 contains 14 residues. The junction had 9 bases not matched to a gene; V was cut back by 7 bases and J by 4 bases. The germline gives CDR1 SNHLY, CDR2 FYNNEI. For the CDR3, the DNA is TGTGCCAGCAAGTCAGGGGGACCAAGCTATGGCTACACCTTC. Translated: CASKSGGPSYGYTF.

The chain is built from TRBV11-2 and TRBJ2-2, with TRBD1 identical over 7 bases. The CDR3 has 15 amino acids. Trimming cost V 3 bases and J 2 bases; bases outside gene matches: 3. The germline V gene has CDR1 SGHAT and CDR2 FQNNGV. The CDR3 spells CASSLGDRNTGELFF. The CDR3 region has the DNA TGTGCCAGCAGCTTGGGGGACAGAAACACCGGGGAGCTGTTTTTT.

This clone appeared a few times. V gene TRBV7-9 combines with J gene TRBJ2-7, with 9 nucleotides matching TRBD1. Germline V gene lookup returns CDR1 SEHNR and CDR2 FQNEAQ (reference sequence). The junction had 18 bases not matched to a gene; V was cut back by 4 bases and J by 5 bases. There are 18 residues in the CDR3. CDR3 protein: CASSSRTRPGTGFHEQYF. For the CDR3, the DNA is TGTGCCAGCAGCTCCAGAACACGCCCCGGGACAGGGTTCCACGAGCAGTACTTC.

Only a few counts were recorded for this clone. J is TRBJ1-1 and V is TRBV9; TRBD1 agrees at 10 bases. J gave up 8 bases and V 2 bases, and 9 bases lay outside the gene matches. This CDR3 spans 15 amino acids. Germline V gene sequence: CDR1 SGDLS, CDR2 YYNGEE. The CDR3 sequence is CASSVSGTGVAEAFF. The CDR3 DNA is TGTGCCAGCAGCGTGAGCGGGACAGGGGTCGCGGAAGCTTTCTTT.

The CDR3 bases are TGTGCCAGTAGAGCTCCCGGGACAGGGGGCGGAGGCAATGAGCAGTTCTTC. Protein: CASRAPGTGGGGNEQFF. The chain uses TRBV19 and TRBJ2-1; 12 nucleotides match TRBD1. The CDR3 spans 17 residues. Germline-derived CDR1 and CDR2 are LNHDA and SQIVND (reference sequence). Losses at the gene ends were 6 bases for V and 6 bases for J; bases not matched to a gene: 12.

This clone was seen a handful of times. The gene calls are TRBV30 and TRBJ2-5; 7 positions agree with TRBD1. The J call may not be correct, given that the DNA end is closer to TRBJ2-7. The CDR3 has 13 amino acids. The germline V gene has CDR1 GTSNPN and CDR2 SVGIG (reference sequence). The CDR3 DNA follows: TGTGCCTGGAGTGCCGGGACAGCCTACGAGCAGTACTTC. Translated, it gives CAWSAGTAYEQYF.

This clone was counted a few times. The rearrangement joins TRBV28 to TRBJ1-4; perhaps TRBD1 as D (5 bases). Trimming took 7 bases from V and 8 from J, leaving 17 bases between them. The CDR3 length is 14 residues. CDR1 MDHEN and CDR2 SYDVKM come from the germline V gene. This CDR3 is CASITGSSQEKLFF. The DNA for the CDR3 is TGTGCCAGCATAACAGGTTCAAGCCAGGAAAAACTGTTTTTT.

At least ten counts were recorded for this clone. V is TRBV9 and J is TRBJ1-4; 7 positions agree with TRBD1. The CDR3 sequence is 15 residues long. Germline-derived CDR1 and CDR2 are SGDLS and YYNGEE. J gave up 3 bases and V 3 bases, and 5 bases lay outside the gene matches. DNA for the CDR3: TGTGCCAGCAGCGCCGGGACAGTAGCTAATGAAAAACTGTTTTTT. As protein: CASSAGTVANEKLFF.

This clone was picked up a small number of times. The chain has TRBV5-1 and TRBJ2-7, with D unresolved. Trimming pared 0 bases from V and 0 bases from J, leaving 7 bases between. Germline V gives CDR1 SGHRS, CDR2 YFSETQ. The CDR3 has 14 residues. The CDR3 sequence: CASSLVAGSYEQYF. In nucleotides, the CDR3 is TGCGCCAGCAGCTTGGTGGCAGGCTCCTACGAGCAGTACTTC.

The sample holds a few counts of this clone. V gene TRBV7-9 combines with J gene TRBJ1-2, with 8 positions matching TRBD1. CDR3 length: 15 amino acids. Germline loops: CDR1 SEHNR, CDR2 FQNEAQ (reference sequence). The J segment lost 2 bases and the V segment lost 6 bases, leaving 8 bases of the junction unmatched. The CDR3 is CASSSGQGLNYGYTF. In DNA form, the CDR3 reads TGTGCCAGCAGTTCTGGACAGGGCCTCAACTATGGCTACACCTTC.

The chain carries TRBV19 and TRBJ2-5, with D perhaps TRBD2 (6 bases). Germline CDR1 and CDR2: LNHDA and SQIVND (reference sequence). Between the trimmed V and J ends, which lost 2 bases and 6 bases, there was a span of 10 bases. The CDR3 consists of 13 residues. This CDR3 reads CASSINGGKTQYF. In DNA form, the CDR3 reads TGTGCCAGTAGTATAAACGGAGGGAAGACCCAGTACTTC.